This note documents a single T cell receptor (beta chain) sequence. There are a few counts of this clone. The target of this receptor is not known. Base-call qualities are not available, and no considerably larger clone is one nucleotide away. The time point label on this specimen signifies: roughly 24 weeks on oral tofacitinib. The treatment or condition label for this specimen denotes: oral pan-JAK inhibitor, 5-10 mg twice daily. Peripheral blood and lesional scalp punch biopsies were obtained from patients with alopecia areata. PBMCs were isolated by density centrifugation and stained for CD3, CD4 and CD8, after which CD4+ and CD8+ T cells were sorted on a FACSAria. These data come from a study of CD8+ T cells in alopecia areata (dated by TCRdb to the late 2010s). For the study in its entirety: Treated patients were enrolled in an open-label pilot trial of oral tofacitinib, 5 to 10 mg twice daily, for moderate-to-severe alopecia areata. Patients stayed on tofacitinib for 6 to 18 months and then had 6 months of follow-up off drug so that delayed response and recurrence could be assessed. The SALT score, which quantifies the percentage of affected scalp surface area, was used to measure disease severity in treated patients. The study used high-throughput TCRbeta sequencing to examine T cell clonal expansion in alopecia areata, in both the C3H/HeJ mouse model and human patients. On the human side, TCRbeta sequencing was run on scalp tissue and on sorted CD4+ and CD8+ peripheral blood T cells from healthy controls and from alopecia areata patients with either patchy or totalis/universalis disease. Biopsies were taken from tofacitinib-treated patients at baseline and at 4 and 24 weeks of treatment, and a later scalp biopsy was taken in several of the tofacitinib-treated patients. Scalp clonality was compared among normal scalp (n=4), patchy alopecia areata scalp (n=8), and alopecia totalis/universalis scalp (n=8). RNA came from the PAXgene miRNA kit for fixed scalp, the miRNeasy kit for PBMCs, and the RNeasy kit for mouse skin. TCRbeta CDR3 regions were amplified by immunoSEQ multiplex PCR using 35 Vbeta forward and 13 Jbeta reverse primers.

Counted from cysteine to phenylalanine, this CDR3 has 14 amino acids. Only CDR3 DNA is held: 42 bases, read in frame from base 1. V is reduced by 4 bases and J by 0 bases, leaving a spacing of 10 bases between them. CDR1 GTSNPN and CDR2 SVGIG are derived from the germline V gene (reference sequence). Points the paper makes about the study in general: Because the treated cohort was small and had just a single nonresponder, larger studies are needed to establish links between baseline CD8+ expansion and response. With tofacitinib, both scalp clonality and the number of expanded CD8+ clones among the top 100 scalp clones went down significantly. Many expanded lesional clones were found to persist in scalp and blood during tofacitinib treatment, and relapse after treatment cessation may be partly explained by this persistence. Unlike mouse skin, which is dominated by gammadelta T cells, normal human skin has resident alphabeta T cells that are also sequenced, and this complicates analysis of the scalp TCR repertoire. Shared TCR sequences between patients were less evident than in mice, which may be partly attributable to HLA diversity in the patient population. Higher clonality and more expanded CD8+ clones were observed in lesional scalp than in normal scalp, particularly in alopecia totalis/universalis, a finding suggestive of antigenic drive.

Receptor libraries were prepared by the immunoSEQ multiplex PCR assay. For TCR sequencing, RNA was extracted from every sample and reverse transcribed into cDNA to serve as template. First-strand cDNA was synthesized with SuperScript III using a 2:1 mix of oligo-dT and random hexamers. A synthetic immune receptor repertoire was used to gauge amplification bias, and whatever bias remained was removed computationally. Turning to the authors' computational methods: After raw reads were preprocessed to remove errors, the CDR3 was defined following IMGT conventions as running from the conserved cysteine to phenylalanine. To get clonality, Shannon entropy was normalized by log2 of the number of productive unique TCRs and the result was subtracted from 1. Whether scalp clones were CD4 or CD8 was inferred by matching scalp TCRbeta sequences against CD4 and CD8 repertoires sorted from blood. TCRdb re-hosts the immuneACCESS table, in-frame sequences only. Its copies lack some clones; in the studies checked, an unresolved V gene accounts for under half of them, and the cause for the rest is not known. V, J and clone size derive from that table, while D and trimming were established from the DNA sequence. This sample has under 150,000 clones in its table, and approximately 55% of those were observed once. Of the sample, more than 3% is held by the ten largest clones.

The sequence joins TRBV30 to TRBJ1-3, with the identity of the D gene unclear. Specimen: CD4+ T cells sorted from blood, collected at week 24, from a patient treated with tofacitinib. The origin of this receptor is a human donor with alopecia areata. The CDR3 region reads CAWNLVSSGNTIYF. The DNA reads TGTGCCTGGAACCTCGTGAGCTCTGGAAACACCATATATTTT. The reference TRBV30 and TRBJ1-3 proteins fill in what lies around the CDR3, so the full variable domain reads SQTIHQWPATLVQPVGSPLSLECTVEGTSNPNLYWYRQAAGRGLQLLFYSVGIGQISSEVPQNLSASRPQDRQFILSSKKLLLSDSGFYLCAWNLVSSGNTIYFGEGSWLTVV.